The clone carrying this TCR beta chain has a handful of counts. The antigen remains undetermined. CDR1 and CDR2 (germline): MNHEY, SMNVEV (reference sequence). The length of the CDR3 is 14 residues. J was trimmed by 15 bases and V by 3 bases; bases with no gene match: 7. The PCR used 60 Vbeta and 13 Jbeta primers. Generated by immunoSEQ multiplex PCR, the TCRdb table keeps only in-frame clones and is missing some. The sample has about 190,000 clones; more than 65% are singletons. This sample is drawn from a study of cytomegalovirus exposure and HLA in healthy donors. Study-wide points: Sequencing probably produced one cluster of sequence variants that were highly shared. Reports indicated that the classifier achieved high specificity and sensitivity in diagnosing cytomegalovirus status. Rare TCR sequences predominated, though certain public TCRs were found in many donors.

The sequencing input was PBMCs. The receptor comes from a woman aged 25 to 45 in good health and CMV-seropositive. The V call is TRBV27, the J call TRBJ2-1; 14 bases match TRBD2. The CDR3 DNA reads TGTGCCAGCAGTTTTGGACTAGCGGGAGGCGGCCTGTTCTTC. Translating gives CASSFGLAGGGLFF.